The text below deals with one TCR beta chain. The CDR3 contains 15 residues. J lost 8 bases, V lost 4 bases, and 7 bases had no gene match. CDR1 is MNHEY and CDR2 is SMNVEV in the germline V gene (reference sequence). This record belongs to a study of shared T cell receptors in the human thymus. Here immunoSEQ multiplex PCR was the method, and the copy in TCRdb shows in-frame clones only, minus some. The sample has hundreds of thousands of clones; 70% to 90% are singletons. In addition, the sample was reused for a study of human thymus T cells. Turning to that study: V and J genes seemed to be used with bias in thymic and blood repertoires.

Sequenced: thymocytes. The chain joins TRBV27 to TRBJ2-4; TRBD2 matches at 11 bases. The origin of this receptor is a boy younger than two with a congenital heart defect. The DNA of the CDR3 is TGTGCCAGCAGTTCCATTACTAGCGGGAGACACATTCAGTACTTC. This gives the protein CASSSITSGRHIQYF.